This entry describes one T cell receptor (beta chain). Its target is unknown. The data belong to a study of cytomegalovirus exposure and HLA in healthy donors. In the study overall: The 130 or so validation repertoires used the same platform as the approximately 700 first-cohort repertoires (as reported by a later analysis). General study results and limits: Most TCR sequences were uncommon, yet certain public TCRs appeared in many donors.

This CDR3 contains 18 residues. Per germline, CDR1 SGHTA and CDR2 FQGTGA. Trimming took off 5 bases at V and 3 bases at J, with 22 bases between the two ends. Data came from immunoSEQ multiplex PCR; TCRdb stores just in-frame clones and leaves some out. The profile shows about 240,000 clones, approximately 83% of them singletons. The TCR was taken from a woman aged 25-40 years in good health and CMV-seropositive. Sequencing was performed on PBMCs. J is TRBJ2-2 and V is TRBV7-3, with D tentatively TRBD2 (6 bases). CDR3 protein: CASSHPPNGTGDTGELFF. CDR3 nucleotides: TGTGCCAGCAGCCACCCCCCCAACGGGACTGGGGACACCGGGGAGCTGTTTTTT. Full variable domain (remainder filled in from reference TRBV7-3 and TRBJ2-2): GAGVSQTPSNKVTEKGKYVELRCDPISGHTALYWYRQSLGQGPEFLIYFQGTGAADDSGLPNDRFFAVRPEGSVSTLKIQRTERGDSAVYLCASSHPPNGTGDTGELFFGEGSRLTVL.